This T cell receptor (beta chain) originates from a study of read filtering for tumor transcriptome and immune sequencing (dated by TCRdb to 2018 to 2021). Regarding the complete study: The cohort had 17 male and approximately 14 female patients with a mean age of roughly 70 years, ranging from roughly 45 to 80. By revised international staging, 8 or 9 patients were R-ISS I, 16 were R-ISS II and 6 or 7 were R-ISS III. After DNase treatment, whole-transcriptome libraries were prepared using the TruSeq RNA Access Library Prep Kit. Per sample, about 4.05 to 11 million TCR-region mapped reads were obtained with IR-seq, compared with only about 80 to 1,400 with RNA-seq. The study compared TCR repertoires from targeted immune repertoire sequencing and bulk whole-transcriptome sequencing run on the same bone marrow samples. A main aim was a read-filtering strategy for immune repertoire data, specifically whether clonotypes supported by a single read should be removed. The paper's findings and limits, for the study overall: The correlation between IR-seq and RNA-seq shared clonotype proportions was increased by removal of single-read clonotypes. Single-read clonotypes made up roughly four fifths of clonotypes but 3% to 3.5% of total reads in IR-seq, and 70% to 75% of clonotypes and approximately 47% of reads in RNA-seq. The sorted CD138-negative fraction was not purified T cells but a mixed bone marrow immune population. Compared with RNA-seq, IR-seq captured clonotypes at much higher depth and more reliably, and a smaller IR-seq throughput was enough to identify most shared clonotypes.

Only a few counts were recorded for this clonotype. Its recognized antigen is unknown. The junction does not match germline at one end; this may be a read error. Bone marrow was sampled from every patient at the time of active disease. Isolation of bone marrow mononuclear cells was performed by Ficoll-Hypaque density gradient centrifugation. Myeloma plasma cells were removed and CD138-negative cells were collected by negative selection after labeling with CD138 magnetic microbeads on a MACS separator. Purity of the isolated cells was checked by flow cytometry on an Attune NxT using CD138 antibodies. TRIzol reagent was used to extract total RNA, and a NanoDrop spectrophotometer was used to quantify the extracted RNA. Paired RNA-seq and IR-seq were performed on each patient's CD138-negative bone marrow sample. From the cysteine through the phenylalanine, the CDR3 covers 17 amino acids. Left in the record is the CDR3 DNA by itself, 51 bases read in frame from the first base. The germline V gene (reference sequence) yields DFQATT for CDR1 and SNEGSKA for CDR2.

TCR libraries were built from approximately 0.4 ug RNA with the Immunoverse kit, using molecular barcoded adaptors covering alpha/delta and beta/gamma chains. TCR library preparation used the same RNA that was used for transcriptome sequencing. Sequencing of the TCR libraries was done on an Illumina HiSeq 4000 with 2 x 150 cycles. The study's own analysis went as follows. TCR reads were aligned to human V, D, J and C references and assembled into CDR3 clonotypes with MiXCR, including quality filtering and error correction. The tcR package in R was used to analyze clonotype counts and gene usage diversity. For inspection of raw mapping reads, RNA-seq reads were mapped by STAR aligner version 2.5.3a onto GRCh37 of the human genome. To test how sequencing depth affected the clonotypes detected, IR-seq fastq files were randomly downsampled with Seqtk 1.3. TCRdb's own reprocessing of the public reads used fastp at Q25 and MiXCR and kept productive beta chains. Each entry merges the rows of one CDR3 protein and shows their most common DNA and genes. The V and J calls and clone size come from TCRdb's table, not from the authors' own analysis. The sample profile shows 100,000 to 150,000 distinct CDR3 sequences; around 13% of them were found once. In total, the top ten clones hold 8.4% of the sample.

The clonotype comes from a donor at least 40 years old with multiple myeloma. The sequencing input was a population of CD138-negative cells sorted from bone marrow. Taken with the paper, the label for cell subset or site translates to: bone marrow mononuclear cells depleted of CD138+ plasma/myeloma cells by negative magnetic selection. The chain couples TRBV20-1 to TRBJ1-5, and the D gene may be TRBD1, 6 bases matching. The nucleotides read TGCAGTGCTAGGGCCGGGGGGGGGGGCGCCGGCAACCAGCCCCAGCATTTT. Its coded protein is CSARAGGGGAGNQPQHF.